This T cell receptor beta chain comes out of a study of blood T cell repertoires in COVID-19. Overall study context: Some COVID-19 samples were acute and others convalescent; all came from the United States, Italy and Spain. T cells, B-cell-depleted T cells, or PBMCs supplied cDNA or gDNA.

The CDR3 extends over 16 amino acids. Trimming left V 2 bases short and J 6 bases short, with 16 bases between. Per the germline V gene, CDR1 is LNHDA and CDR2 is SQIVND (reference sequence). The repertoire was sequenced with immunoSEQ multiplex PCR; TCRdb's copy has only in-frame clones and lacks some. This table has some 99,000 clones, about nine tenths appearing once. The source is a human donor in a cohort sampled during active COVID-19. The sample consisted of peripheral blood. The chain combines TRBV19 with TRBJ2-2; tentative D call: TRBD1 (6 bases). The CDR3 spells CASSIQQGISPGELFF. The CDR3 nucleotides read TGTGCCAGTAGTATACAACAGGGTATCAGCCCCGGGGAGCTGTTTTTT.